This is a list of T cell receptor beta chains from one sample in a study of blood T cell repertoires in COVID-19. The method was immunoSEQ multiplex PCR; TCRdb's version includes in-frame clones alone and lacks a portion of them. Seen here are tens of thousands of clones, about 81% observed once, and the top ten hold 9.2%. Sequencing was done on a sample of peripheral blood. All receptors come from a human donor in a cohort sampled during active COVID-19. CDR3s include the opening cysteine and the closing phenylalanine or tryptophan. D genes are given only for firm matches. Size tells how often a clone was seen (once, few, many) or the class of an expanded clone, and some rows leave it out.

.,TRBJ1-2,.,TRBV11-3,TGTGCCAGCAGCTCCTCCCGGGAAGTACCTAACTATGGCTACACCTTC,CASSSSREVPNYGYTF
once,TRBJ2-5,TRBD2,TRBV7-9,TGTGCCAGCAGCTTGGGTGCGGGAGTAGAGACCCAGTACTTC,CASSLGAGVETQYF
.,TRBJ1-1,.,TRBV27,TGTGCCAGCAGTTCCCAAATTTCCACTGAAGCTTTCTTT,CASSSQISTEAFF
.,TRBJ1-6,.,TRBV7-8,TGTGCCAGCAGCTTTAAGGCCCGACTGGACGGGGATTCACCCCTCCACTTT,CASSFKARLDGDSPLHF
few,TRBJ1-1,.,TRBV4-1,TGCGCCAGCAGCCAAGATAACAGAGTGCAGGCTTTCTTT,CASSQDNRVQAFF
.,TRBJ2-2,TRBD1,TRBV7-9,TGTGCCAGCAGCTCGACAGGGGGCAACACCGGGGAGCTGTTTTTT,CASSSTGGNTGELFF
.,TRBJ2-1,TRBD2,TRBV3-1/TRBV3-2,TGTGCCAGCAGCCAAGAAATTCTAGCGGGAAACAATGAGCAGTTCTTC,CASSQEILAGNNEQFF
.,TRBJ2-7,TRBD1,TRBV27,TGTGCCAGCAGTTTACAAGGACAGGGGAGCTCCTACGAGCAGTACTTC,CASSLQGQGSSYEQYF
few,TRBJ2-4,TRBD2,TRBV7-2,TGTGCCAGCAGCTTAGCCGTGGGGACTAGCGGGAGTGGGGCGGCCAAAAACATTCAGTACTTC,CASSLAVGTSGSGAAKNIQYF
few,TRBJ1-1,TRBD1,TRBV7-2,TGTGCCAGCAGCACCCGGACAGGGAAAAACACTGAAGCTTTCTTT,CASSTRTGKNTEAFF
.,TRBJ2-7,TRBD1,TRBV6-1,TGTGCCAGCAGTGAAGGGACAGGGGTGTACGAGCAGTACTTC,CASSEGTGVYEQYF
.,TRBJ2-5,.,TRBV18,TGTGCCAGCTCACCACCGGCCCAAGAGACCCAGTACTTC,CASSPPAQETQYF
.,TRBJ2-5,.,TRBV29-1,TGCAGCGTTGACGGGAGAGGAGAGACCCAGTACTTC,CSVDGRGETQYF
once,TRBJ2-3,TRBD2,TRBV6-5,TGTGCCAGCAGTACTAGCGGGAACACAGATACGCAGTATTTT,CASSTSGNTDTQYF
.,TRBJ2-1,TRBD2,TRBV27,TGTGCCAGCAGCAGACTAGCGGGAGGGCCTGGTTACAATGAGCAGTTCTTC,CASSRLAGGPGYNEQFF
.,TRBJ1-1,.,TRBV5-1,TGCGCCAGCAGCTTGAGGCTACCAGGGGAGAACACTGAAGCTTTCTTT,CASSLRLPGENTEAFF
once,TRBJ2-7,TRBD2,TRBV3-1/TRBV3-2,TGTGCCAGCAGCCGAACCGGGACTAGCGGGCGAGGGGACGAGCAGTACTTC,CASSRTGTSGRGDEQYF
many,TRBJ1-5,.,TRBV5-5,TGTGCCAGCAGCTTGGTGGGGCTTCAGCCCCAGCATTTT,CASSLVGLQPQHF
.,TRBJ2-1,TRBD2,TRBV28,TGTGCCAGCAGCCTCGCGGGACTAGCGGGAGTCTACAATGAGCAGTTCTTC,CASSLAGLAGVYNEQFF
.,TRBJ2-7,.,TRBV27,TGTGCCAGCAGTTTACGGGCGGACTTTCCGAGCGAGCAGTACTTC,CASSLRADFPSEQYF
.,TRBJ2-7,TRBD2,TRBV3-1/TRBV3-2,TGTGCCAGCAGCCCGGGGGCGGGAGGCTACGAGCAGTACTTC,CASSPGAGGYEQYF
.,TRBJ2-7,.,TRBV7-9,TGTGCCAGCAGCCCCTGGGACATTGGGGAGCAGTACTTC,CASSPWDIGEQYF
.,TRBJ2-5,.,TRBV9,TGTGCCAGCAGCGTAGACGGATTCCGGGTTGAGACCCAGTACTTC,CASSVDGFRVETQYF
once,TRBJ2-2,.,TRBV7-9,TGTGCCAGCAGCTTTGGCGCAGGGGTGAGGACCGGGGAGCTGTTTTTT,CASSFGAGVRTGELFF
.,TRBJ2-2,.,TRBV2,TGTGCCAGCAGGAGAGGGATGACCGGGGAGCTGTTTTTT,CASRRGMTGELFF
.,TRBJ1-2,.,TRBV12-3/TRBV12-4,TGTGCCAGCAGTCCAGGCTCCTATGGCTACACCTTC,CASSPGSYGYTF
.,TRBJ2-5,.,TRBV7-9,TGTGCCAGCAGCTTATATGGGCCCGAGGTAGCAGGGGAAGAGACCCAGTACTTC,CASSLYGPEVAGEETQYF
.,TRBJ2-7,TRBD2,TRBV7-2,TGTGCCAGCAGCTCATATAGCGGGAACTACGAGCAGTACTTC,CASSSYSGNYEQYF
.,TRBJ1-3,TRBD1,TRBV5-4,TGTGCCAGCAGCTTGGGGGGGACAGGGGGTGTAAACACCATATATTTT,CASSLGGTGGVNTIYF
.,TRBJ2-1,.,TRBV4-3,TGCGCCAGCAGCCGGGGGGCGGGAGAAGGAGATGAGCAGTTCTTC,CASSRGAGEGDEQFF
.,TRBJ2-7,TRBD2,TRBV15,TGTGCCACCAGCAGAGATTATCTAGCGGGAGAGATGGGCGAGCAGTACTTC,CATSRDYLAGEMGEQYF
.,TRBJ1-1,.,TRBV30,TGTGCCTGGACGGAGAACATGAACACTGAAGCTTTCTTT,CAWTENMNTEAFF
medium-sized,TRBJ1-6,TRBD1,TRBV13,TGTGCCAGCAGCCTGGGACAGACGAATTCACCCCTCCACTTT,CASSLGQTNSPLHF
few,TRBJ2-7,.,TRBV30,TGTGCCTGGAGCCCAGGGGGCTCTTGGGCGGGAGCCTACGAGCAGTACTTC,CAWSPGGSWAGAYEQYF
once,TRBJ2-5,.,TRBV30,TGTGCCTGGAGTGGGGACTTCCCGGAGACCCAGTACTTC,CAWSGDFPETQYF
.,TRBJ2-1,TRBD2,TRBV4-1,TGCGCCAGCAGCCAAGTCGGCGGGAGGTTGGACAATGAGCAGTTCTTC,CASSQVGGRLDNEQFF
.,TRBJ1-5,.,TRBV15,TGTGCCACCAGCAGTACTAGAGGGAGCAATCAGCCCCAGCATTTT,CATSSTRGSNQPQHF
.,TRBJ1-4,.,TRBV28,TGTGCCAGCAGTTTATTCTCAGGGGCTCTTGAGGAAAAACTGTTTTTT,CASSLFSGALEEKLFF
.,TRBJ2-3,.,TRBV28,TGTGCCAGCAGCCGAGACTCGTTTAGCACAGATACGCAGTATTTT,CASSRDSFSTDTQYF
once,TRBJ1-2,.,TRBV5-1,TGCGCCAGCAGCTTGGCTGCGGGCTATGGCTACACCTTC,CASSLAAGYGYTF
.,TRBJ2-1,.,TRBV9,TGTGCCAGCAGCGGGAGAGCAGGACAGATAAACCGAGGAGATGAGCAGTTCTTC,CASSGRAGQINRGDEQFF
.,TRBJ1-5,.,TRBV18,TGTGCCAGCTCACCTACTGTCCAGGGTGTGGAGCCCCAGCATTTT,CASSPTVQGVEPQHF
.,TRBJ1-1,.,TRBV28,TGTGCCAGCAGTTGGACAGATAACACTGAAGCTTTCTTT,CASSWTDNTEAFF
.,TRBJ2-1,TRBD1,TRBV7-3,TGTGCCAGCAGCCCAAGGGTCGGGACAGGAGAGCAGTTCTTC,CASSPRVGTGEQFF
.,TRBJ2-7,TRBD1,TRBV12-3/TRBV12-4,TGTGCCAGCAGCCCGACAGGGGCCTACGAGCAGTACTTC,CASSPTGAYEQYF
.,TRBJ2-7,TRBD1,TRBV10-3,TGTGCCATCAGGGACGGGACAGGTGGTTACGAGCAGTACTTC,CAIRDGTGGYEQYF
many,TRBJ1-4,.,TRBV29-1,TGCAGCGTCTCAGGAGAATTATTAAAGGCGGGAACTAATGAAAAACTGTTTTTT,CSVSGELLKAGTNEKLFF
few,TRBJ2-2,TRBD1,TRBV27,TGTGCCAGCAGCCGAGAGACAGGGGGCACCGGGGAGCTGTTTTTT,CASSRETGGTGELFF
once,TRBJ1-5,.,TRBV28,TGTGCCAGCAGTCCAGGGATGAACAATCAGCCCCAGCATTTT,CASSPGMNNQPQHF
.,TRBJ1-1,.,TRBV6-5,TGTGCCAGCAGTTACGGGGCCTCGAACACTGAAGCTTTCTTT,CASSYGASNTEAFF